Each of the 6 T cell receptor beta chains below was sequenced from the same sample in a study of cytomegalovirus exposure and HLA in healthy donors. Both 60 Vbeta primers and 13 Jbeta primers went into the PCR. The table came from immunoSEQ multiplex PCR; TCRdb's copy has only in-frame clones and leaves some out. This sample has roughly 110,000 clones, with around 80% found just once. Input material: PBMCs. The receptors derive from a man between 60 and 75 years old in good health and CMV-seronegative.

In DNA, the CDR3 is TGTGCCTGGATGGCAGGGGGGCATGCCAATGAGCAGTTCTTC. Encoded protein: CAWMAGGHANEQFF. The gene calls are TRBV30 and TRBJ2-1, with D maybe TRBD1 (7 bases). Trimming shortened V by 4 bases and J by 6 bases, and 16 bases separated the two germline ends. This CDR3 spans 14 amino acids. CDR1 GTSNPN and CDR2 SVGIG come from the germline V gene (reference sequence).

The gene calls are TRBV6-1 and TRBJ1-1; no firm D call. This CDR3 has 15 amino acids. V gave up 8 bases and J gave up 0 bases, with 16 bases separating them. Germline CDR1 reads MNHNS; CDR2 reads SASEGT. CDR3 region: CASALGRIVNTEAFF. DNA for the CDR3: TGTGCCAGCGCTCTTGGGAGGATAGTGAACACTGAAGCTTTCTTT.

This clone appeared a single time. The chain employs TRBV7-2 and TRBJ1-5; D is unresolved. CDR1 and CDR2 from the germline V gene are SGHTA and FQGNSA. The V end was cut by 2 bases, the J end by 2 bases, with 7 bases between. This CDR3 is built from 14 residues. The CDR3 DNA sequence: TGTGCCAGCAGCTTAACTTCGGGCAATCAGCCCCAGCATTTT. As protein: CASSLTSGNQPQHF.

CDR3 sequence: CASSQGSSSNQPQHF. Here the CDR3 DNA reads TGCGCCAGCAGCCAAGGCAGTTCTAGCAATCAGCCCCAGCATTTT. The rearrangement uses TRBV4-1 and TRBJ1-5; D remains ambiguous. Looked up from germline, CDR1 is MGHRA and CDR2 is YSYEKL. Deletions cut 1 base from V and 0 bases from J, with 7 bases between. This CDR3 region has 15 residues.

The chain recombines TRBV18 with TRBJ1-5; D may be TRBD1 (5 bases). Trimming removed 2 bases from V and 5 bases from J, with 13 bases in between. The CDR3 extends over 15 amino acids. Germline V gene sequence: CDR1 KGHSH, CDR2 LQKENI. The CDR3 DNA reads TGTGCCAGCTCACCAAGGCAGGGCGGGGATCAGCCCCAGCATTTT. This encodes CASSPRQGGDQPQHF. The complete variable domain, with remaining parts taken from reference TRBV18 and TRBJ1-5, reads NAGVMQNPRHLVRRRGQEARLRCSPMKGHSHVYWYRQLPEEGLKFMVYLQKENIIDESGMPKERFSAEFPKEGPSILRIQQVVRGDSAAYFCASSPRQGGDQPQHFGDGTRLSIL.

This clone was seen a handful of times. The CDR3 coding sequence is TGCGCCAGCAGCCGCCAGGACGGGGTAACTAATGAAAAACTGTTTTTT. Its translation is CASSRQDGVTNEKLFF. J is TRBJ1-4 and V is TRBV4-3, with D hard to call. CDR1 and CDR2 (germline): LGHNA, YSLEER. V was trimmed by 4 bases and J by 1 base, leaving 13 bases between them. The CDR3 totals 16 residues.